This T cell receptor beta chain was captured in a study of cytomegalovirus exposure and HLA in healthy donors. 13 Jbeta primers and 60 Vbeta primers were used for the PCR. Profiled with immunoSEQ multiplex PCR; TCRdb holds only in-frame clones, not every one. In the table there are 90,000 to 120,000 clones, more than 70% of which are singletons. Germline CDR1 and CDR2: SGHNT and YYREEE (reference sequence). CDR3 size: 15 residues. V lost 1 base to trimming and J lost 9 bases; unmatched junction nucleotides: 7. This TCR was sampled from a man younger than 35 in good health and CMV-seronegative. Specimen: PBMCs. The chain uses TRBV5-4 and TRBJ2-1, with 10 bases that match TRBD2. The CDR3 DNA sequence: TGTGCCAGCAGCTTGAGCGGGGGGGCCCTGAGTGAGCAGTTCTTC. This codes for CASSLSGGALSEQFF. Supplemented by reference TRBV5-4 and TRBJ2-1, the full variable domain reads ETGVTQSPTHLIKTRGQQVTLRCSSQSGHNTVSWYQQALGQGPQFIFQYYREEENGRGNFPPRFSGLQFPNYSSELNVNALELDDSALYLCASSLSGGALSEQFFGPGTRLTVL.